This T cell receptor beta chain was sequenced in a study of blood T cell repertoires in COVID-19. Study as a whole: Acute and convalescent COVID-19 specimens originated in the United States, Italy and Spain. T cells, B-cell-depleted T cells, or PBMCs supplied cDNA or gDNA.

Germline loops: CDR1 SGHVS, CDR2 FNYEAQ. The CDR3 covers 15 residues. V shed 7 bases, J shed 8 bases, and the junction held 11 bases outside the gene matches. Authors' methods: Estimated nucleated cell counts came from reference gene primer amplification. Here immunoSEQ multiplex PCR was the method, and the copy in TCRdb shows in-frame clones only, minus some. The D gene and trimming were derived from the DNA, and the V and J assignments and clone size from that table. The repertoire holds under 95,000 clones, with approximately 90% as singletons. Material: peripheral blood. The J gene is TRBJ1-6, the V gene TRBV7-6, with TRBD1 matching 7 bases. The TCR was taken from a woman between 50 and 59 years old with acute or convalescent COVID-19. In DNA, the CDR3 is TGTGCCAGCACTACGAGCCAGGGGGGCGATTCACCCCTCCACTTT. Translated, it gives CASTTSQGGDSPLHF.